The 29 T cell receptor beta chains presented below share a single source sample, sequenced in a study of blood T cell repertoires in COVID-19. TCRdb keeps only in-frame clones here, not all; method: immunoSEQ multiplex PCR. The data contain 70,000 to 95,000 clones, nearly 95% of them singletons. The sequenced sample consisted of peripheral blood. These receptors all come from a human donor with active COVID-19. The donor label of this sample is uncertain.

The gene calls are TRBV6-5 and TRBJ1-2, with a tentative D call TRBD1 (6 bases). CDR3 length equals 16 residues. The V and J ends lost 2 bases and 2 bases respectively, with 15 bases between them. CDR1 is MNHEY, CDR2 SVGAGI, per germline. The CDR3 here is CASSYAGTFRNYGYTF. In DNA, the CDR3 is TGTGCCAGCAGTTACGCCGGGACATTTAGGAACTATGGCTACACCTTC.

V gene TRBV10-3 combines with J gene TRBJ2-7; 9 bases map to TRBD1. The CDR3 totals 15 residues. In germline, CDR1 is ENHRY, CDR2 SYGVKD. V gave up 3 bases and J gave up 0 bases; unmatched junction bases: 3. CDR3 residues: CAISDRDRDSYEQYF. CDR3 nucleotides: TGTGCCATCAGTGACCGGGACAGGGACTCCTACGAGCAGTACTTC.

The table lists this clone with a count of one. The J gene is TRBJ2-3, the V gene TRBV9; 13 positions match TRBD2. With V trimmed by 2 bases and J by 2 bases, 2 bases remained unmatched. CDR1 is SGDLS and CDR2 is YYNGEE in the germline V gene. The CDR3 is 16 amino acids. The CDR3 sequence: CASSVTSGGATDTQYF. In DNA form, the CDR3 reads TGTGCCAGCAGCGTTACTAGCGGGGGGGCCACAGATACGCAGTATTTT.

This clone came up once. The chain uses TRBV5-6 and TRBJ2-2; TRBD1 might be the D (6 bases). The CDR3 has 15 amino acids. Germline V gene data show CDR1 as SGHDT and CDR2 as YYEEEE. Trimming took off 3 bases at V and 2 bases at J, with 11 bases between the two ends. DNA for the CDR3: TGTGCCAGCAGCTCCCGACAGGATAACACCGGGGAGCTGTTTTTT. Translating it yields CASSSRQDNTGELFF. The full variable domain, its missing parts supplied by reference TRBV5-6 and TRBJ2-2, is DAGVTQSPTHLIKTRGQQVTLRCSPKSGHDTVSWYQQALGQGPQFIFQYYEEEERQRGNFPDRFSGHQFPNYSSELNVNALLLGDSALYLCASSSRQDNTGELFFGEGSRLTVL.

The chain is built from TRBV11-2 and TRBJ2-3; perhaps TRBD2 as D (7 bases). CDR1 is SGHAT, CDR2 FQNNGV, per germline. Deletions cut 5 bases from V and 5 bases from J, with 17 bases between. CDR3 length: 15 amino acids. The CDR3 DNA follows: TGTGCCAGCAGCCTGCGGGGGCTGTCCTTAGATACGCAGTATTTT. Protein sequence: CASSLRGLSLDTQYF.

This chain connects TRBV28 to TRBJ2-5; 7 bases match TRBD1. J lost 2 bases, V lost 3 bases, and 6 bases had no gene match. Germline V gene data show CDR1 as MDHEN and CDR2 as SYDVKM. The CDR3 runs to 15 residues. CDR3 DNA sequence: TGTGCCAGCAGTTTGCTCAGGGGGATACAAGAGACCCAGTACTTC. Translated, it gives CASSLLRGIQETQYF.

The gene calls are TRBV11-3 and TRBJ2-1; D not certain. V was cut by 5 bases and J by 4 bases, with 15 bases left in between. Germline V lookup: CDR1 SGHNT, CDR2 YENEEA. CDR3 length: 15 residues. The CDR3 region is CASSQDWVLYNEQFF. CDR3 coding DNA: TGTGCCAGCAGCCAAGACTGGGTGTTGTACAATGAGCAGTTCTTC.

This sequence joins TRBV5-4 and TRBJ2-5; TRBD2 matches at 10 bases. V lost 3 bases and J lost 11; bases outside the gene matches: 10. CDR1 and CDR2 (germline): SGHNT, YYREEE (reference sequence). The CDR3 has 14 amino acids. The CDR3 protein is CASSSRTGLAPQYF. For the CDR3, the DNA is TGTGCCAGCAGCTCCCGTACGGGACTAGCGCCGCAGTACTTC.

V is TRBV6-1 and J is TRBJ2-1; 9 nucleotides agree with TRBD2. Looked up from germline, CDR1 is MNHNS and CDR2 is SASEGT. J gave up 3 bases and V 3 bases, and 6 bases lay outside the gene matches. The CDR3 totals 16 residues. CDR3 DNA: TGTGCCAGCAGTGAGGCGGGAGGGCGGCGCTACAATGAGCAGTTCTTC. This codes for CASSEAGGRRYNEQFF.

The gene calls are TRBV12-3 or TRBV12-4 and TRBJ2-7; TRBD2 is a possible D gene (6 bases). The CDR3 has 11 residues. V was cut by 4 bases and J by 5 bases, with 6 bases left in between. As DNA, the CDR3 is TGTGCCAGCAGTTCGGGGGACGAGCAGTACTTC. This translates into CASSSGDEQYF.

The genes are TRBV19 and TRBJ2-1; TRBD1 matches at 10 bases. CDR3 size: 16 residues. Trimming at V came to 6 bases and at J to 1 base, leaving 6 bases not matched to a gene. The V gene's germline CDR1 is LNHDA and CDR2 SQIVND (reference sequence). The CDR3 is CASRSGTGVSYNEQFF. In DNA form, the CDR3 reads TGTGCCAGTAGATCCGGGACAGGGGTTTCCTACAATGAGCAGTTCTTC.

The chain is built from TRBV7-2 and TRBJ1-2; 9 bases are a match to TRBD1. Trimming removed 6 bases from V and 7 bases from J; junction bases left unmatched: 6. Germline V gene lookup returns CDR1 SGHTA and CDR2 FQGNSA. This CDR3 is 13 amino acids long. CDR3 sequence: CASSWDRVAGYTF. CDR3 sequence (DNA): TGTGCCAGCAGTTGGGACAGGGTCGCTGGCTACACCTTC.

The CDR3 sequence: CASSLGLSSYEQYF. DNA for the CDR3: TGCGCCAGCAGCTTGGGACTAAGCTCCTACGAGCAGTACTTC. This chain uses TRBV5-1 with TRBJ2-7; maybe TRBD2 (5 bases). The CDR3 totals 14 residues. Between the trimmed V and J ends, which lost 0 bases and 0 bases, there was a span of 7 bases. The germline gives CDR1 SGHRS, CDR2 YFSETQ.

This chain links TRBV4-1 with TRBJ2-1; no firm D call. V was shortened by 0 bases and J by 0 bases, with 6 bases between the two germline ends. Per germline, CDR1 MGHRA and CDR2 YSYEKL. The CDR3 is made up of 15 amino acids. CDR3 protein: CASSQERNSYNEQFF. In DNA, the CDR3 is TGCGCCAGCAGCCAAGAGCGGAACTCCTACAATGAGCAGTTCTTC.

The CDR3: CASREAIAGGADTQYF. The CDR3 DNA reads TGCGCCAGCAGAGAGGCGATAGCGGGAGGGGCAGATACGCAGTATTTT. V gene TRBV10-2 combines with J gene TRBJ2-3; TRBD2 agrees at 11 bases. Germline V gives CDR1 WSHSY, CDR2 SAAADI. The CDR3 has 16 residues. Germline trimming cut 6 bases from V and 4 bases from J; bases unmatched to any gene: 9.

The V gene is TRBV7-8, the J gene TRBJ2-5; 8 bases map to TRBD2. This CDR3 spans 16 amino acids. V gave up 1 base and J gave up 3 bases; unmatched junction bases: 7. The germline CDR1 and CDR2 sequences are SGHVS and FQNEAQ. The DNA of the CDR3 is TGTGCCAGCAGCTTAGAGCGGCGGGGGGAGAAAGAGACCCAGTACTTC. Translating gives CASSLERRGEKETQYF. Based on the CDR3 plus reference TRBV7-8 and TRBJ2-5, the full variable domain is GAGVSQSPRYKVAKRGQDVALRCDPISGHVSLFWYQQALGQGPEFLTYFQNEAQLDKSGLPSDRFFAERPEGSVSTLKIQRTQQEDSAVYLCASSLERRGEKETQYFGPGTRLLVL.

The genes are TRBV7-9 and TRBJ1-1, with D perhaps matching TRBD1 (5 bases). Germline CDR1 and CDR2: SEHNR and FQNEAQ (reference sequence). V was clipped by 2 bases and J by 0 bases, with 10 bases between them. This CDR3 comprises 15 residues. The CDR3 DNA sequence: TGTGCCAGCAGCTTACAGGGCTCCCTGAACACTGAAGCTTTCTTT. Translated: CASSLQGSLNTEAFF.

The chain recombines TRBV12-3 or TRBV12-4 with TRBJ2-7, with TRBD2 identical over 7 bases. This CDR3 comprises 13 residues. After removal of 1 base from V and 5 bases from J, the junction contained 2 bases not matched to a gene. CDR3 region: CASSLVGLNEQYF. In DNA form, the CDR3 reads TGTGCCAGCAGTTTAGTGGGACTAAACGAGCAGTACTTC.

This sequence joins TRBV4-3 and TRBJ2-3, with 8 bases that match TRBD2. The CDR3 extends over 17 amino acids. The V gene end was trimmed by 1 base and the J gene end by 6 bases; junction bases not matched to a gene: 12. Germline CDR1 and CDR2: LGHNA and YSLEER. CDR3: CASSQGSSGLAADTQYF. For the CDR3, the DNA is TGCGCCAGCAGCCAAGGTTCGTCCGGACTAGCAGCGGATACGCAGTATTTT.

On this clone itself: Other DNA sequences within the sample encode an identical CDR3. This chain joins TRBV7-9 and TRBJ1-1, with 9 bases that match TRBD1. The CDR3 has 14 residues. Germline values: CDR1 SEHNR, CDR2 FQNEAQ (reference sequence). Trimming removed 3 bases from V and 1 base from J; junction bases left unmatched: 0. The CDR3 protein is CASSLGQGNTEAFF. As DNA, the CDR3 is TGTGCCAGCAGCTTGGGACAGGGGAACACTGAAGCTTTCTTT.

The gene calls are TRBV4-3 and TRBJ1-5; 9 nucleotides line up with TRBD1. Trimming at V came to 0 bases and at J to 3 bases, leaving 9 bases not matched to a gene. The length of the CDR3 is 18 residues. Germline CDR1 and CDR2: LGHNA and YSLEER. CDR3 bases: TGCGCCAGCAGCCAAGACCAGGACAGGGGAATTAACAATCAGCCCCAGCATTTT. Translated: CASSQDQDRGINNQPQHF.

The rearrangement links TRBV7-9 to TRBJ2-1, with a tentative D call TRBD2 (5 bases). There are 16 residues in the CDR3. Trimming stripped 5 bases from V and 7 bases from J, with 21 bases between. Germline V lookup: CDR1 SEHNR, CDR2 FQNEAQ (reference sequence). The CDR3 loop is CASSTRRTPGVNEQFF. The CDR3 DNA reads as TGTGCCAGCAGCACCCGCCGTACCCCCGGGGTGAATGAGCAGTTCTTC.

Here the CDR3 reads CASTIAGAETQYF. Written as DNA, the CDR3 is TGTGCCAGCACGATAGCGGGGGCAGAGACCCAGTACTTC. V usage is TRBV6-5 and J usage is TRBJ2-5; TRBD2 aligns across 9 bases. Germline V gives CDR1 MNHEY, CDR2 SVGAGI. The V gene end was trimmed by 7 bases and the J gene end by 4 bases; junction bases not matched to a gene: 4. The CDR3 is 13 residues long.

The V gene is TRBV20-1, the J gene TRBJ2-5; tentatively, D is TRBD2 (5 bases). The germline CDR1 and CDR2 sequences are DFQATT and SNEGSKA (reference sequence). Trimming removed 3 bases at V and 2 bases at J, with 10 bases between. The CDR3 sequence is 13 residues long. The CDR3 DNA is TGCAGTGCTAGTCGTACTAGACAAGAGACCCAGTACTTC. Translation gives CSASRTRQETQYF.

CDR3 DNA: TGTTCCTGGGCTACGCAGTATTTT. Its translation is CSWATQYF. V and J are TRBV27 and TRBJ2-3, with D unclear. This CDR3 has 8 amino acids. CDR1 is MNHEY and CDR2 is SMNVEV in the germline V gene (reference sequence).

V usage is TRBV19 and J usage is TRBJ1-5, with D hard to call. Per the germline V gene, CDR1 is LNHDA and CDR2 is SQIVND (reference sequence). Trimming stripped 7 bases from V and 4 bases from J, with 14 bases between. The CDR3 is 14 amino acids. The CDR3 nucleotides read TGTGCCAGTATGGTTCGGAGCCCGAATCAGCCCCAGCATTTT. Translating gives CASMVRSPNQPQHF.

This clone occurred once. This sequence joins TRBV28 and TRBJ1-3; 10 bases align to TRBD1. CDR3 size: 16 residues. Germline CDR1 reads MDHEN; CDR2 reads SYDVKM. Trimming at V came to 1 base and at J to 3 bases, leaving 3 bases not matched to a gene. The CDR3 region is CASSLSGQGHGNTIYF. The DNA of the CDR3 is TGTGCCAGCAGTTTATCGGGACAGGGGCATGGAAACACCATATATTTT.

The chain joins TRBV5-4 to TRBJ2-7; 10 positions match TRBD2. The CDR3 has 14 residues. Unmatched junction bases numbered 2, after V lost 4 bases and J lost 1 base. Germline V CDR1 and CDR2: SGHNT, YYREEE (reference sequence). The CDR3 reads CASSLAGVSYEQYF. In DNA, the CDR3 is TGTGCCAGCAGCCTAGCGGGAGTGTCCTACGAGCAGTACTTC. Full variable domain (rest looked up from reference TRBV5-4 and TRBJ2-7): ETGVTQSPTHLIKTRGQQVTLRCSSQSGHNTVSWYQQALGQGPQFIFQYYREEENGRGNFPPRFSGLQFPNYSSELNVNALELDDSALYLCASSLAGVSYEQYFGPGTRLTVT.

The chain links TRBV12-3 or TRBV12-4 to TRBJ1-5; a possible D gene is TRBD1 (5 bases). There are 13 residues in the CDR3. V was shortened by 7 bases and J by 8 bases, with 15 bases between the two germline ends. This CDR3 reads CASTIGGTEPQHF. CDR3 coding DNA: TGTGCCAGCACCATCGGAGGGACGGAGCCCCAGCATTTT.